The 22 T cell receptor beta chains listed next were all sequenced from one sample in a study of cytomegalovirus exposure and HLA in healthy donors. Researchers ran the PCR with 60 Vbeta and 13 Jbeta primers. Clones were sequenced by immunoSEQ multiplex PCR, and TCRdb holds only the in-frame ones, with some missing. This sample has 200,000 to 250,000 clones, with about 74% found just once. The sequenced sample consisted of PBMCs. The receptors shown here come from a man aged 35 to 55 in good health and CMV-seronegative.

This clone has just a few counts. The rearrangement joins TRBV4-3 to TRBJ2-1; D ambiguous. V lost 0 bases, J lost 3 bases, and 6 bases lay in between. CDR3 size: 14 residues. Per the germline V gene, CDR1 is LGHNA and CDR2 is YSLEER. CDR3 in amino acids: CASSQENGYNEQFF. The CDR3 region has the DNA TGCGCCAGCAGCCAAGAAAACGGCTACAATGAGCAGTTCTTC.

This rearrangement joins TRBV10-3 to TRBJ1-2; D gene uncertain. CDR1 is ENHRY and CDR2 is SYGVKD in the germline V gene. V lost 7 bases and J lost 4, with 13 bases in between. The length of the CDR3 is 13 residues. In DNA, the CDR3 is TGTGCCATCAAGGAGGCGGAAATCTATGGCTACACCTTC. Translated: CAIKEAEIYGYTF.

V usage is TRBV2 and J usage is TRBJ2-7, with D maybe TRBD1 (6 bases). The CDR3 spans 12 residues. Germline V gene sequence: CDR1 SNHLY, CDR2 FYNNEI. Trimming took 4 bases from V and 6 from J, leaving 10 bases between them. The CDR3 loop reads CASSATGLEQYF. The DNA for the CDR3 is TGTGCCAGCAGTGCTACAGGGCTCGAGCAGTACTTC.

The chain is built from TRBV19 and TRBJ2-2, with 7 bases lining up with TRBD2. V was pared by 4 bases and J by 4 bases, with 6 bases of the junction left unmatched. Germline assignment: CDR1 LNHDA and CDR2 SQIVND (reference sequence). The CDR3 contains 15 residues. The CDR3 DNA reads TGTGCCAGTAGTACGGCGGGAGTGGTCACCGGGGAGCTGTTTTTT. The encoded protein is CASSTAGVVTGELFF.

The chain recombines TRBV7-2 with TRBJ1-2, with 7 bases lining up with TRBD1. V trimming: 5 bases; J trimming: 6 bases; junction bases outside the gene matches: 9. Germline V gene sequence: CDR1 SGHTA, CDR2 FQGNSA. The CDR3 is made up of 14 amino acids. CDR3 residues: CASSLTRDRNGYTF. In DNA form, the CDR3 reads TGTGCCAGCAGCCTTACTCGGGACAGAAATGGCTACACCTTC.

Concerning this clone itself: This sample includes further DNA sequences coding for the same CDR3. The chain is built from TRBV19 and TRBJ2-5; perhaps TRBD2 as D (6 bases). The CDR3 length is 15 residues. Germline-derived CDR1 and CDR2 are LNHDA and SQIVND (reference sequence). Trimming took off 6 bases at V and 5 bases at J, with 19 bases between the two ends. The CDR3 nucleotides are TGTGCCAGTAGCAGCCTTGGCGGGGTCCGGGAGACCCAGTACTTC. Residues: CASSSLGGVRETQYF.

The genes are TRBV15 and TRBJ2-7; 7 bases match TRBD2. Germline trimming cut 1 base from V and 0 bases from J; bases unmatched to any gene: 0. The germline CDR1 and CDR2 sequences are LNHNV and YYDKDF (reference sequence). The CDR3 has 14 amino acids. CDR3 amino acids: CATSRGTSSYEQYF. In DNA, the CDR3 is TGTGCCACCAGCAGAGGGACTAGCTCCTACGAGCAGTACTTC. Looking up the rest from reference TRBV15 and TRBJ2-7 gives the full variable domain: DAMVIQNPRYQVTQFGKPVTLSCSQTLNHNVMYWYQQKSSQAPKLLFHYYDKDFNNEADTPDNFQSRRPNTSFCFLDIRSPGLGDTAMYLCATSRGTSSYEQYFGPGTRLTVT.

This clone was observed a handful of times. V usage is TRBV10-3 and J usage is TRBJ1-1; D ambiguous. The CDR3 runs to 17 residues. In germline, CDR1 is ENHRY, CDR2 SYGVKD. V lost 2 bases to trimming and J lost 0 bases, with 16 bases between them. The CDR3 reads CAISEPAGFPMNTEAFF. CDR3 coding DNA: TGTGCCATCAGTGAGCCAGCAGGATTCCCAATGAACACTGAAGCTTTCTTT.

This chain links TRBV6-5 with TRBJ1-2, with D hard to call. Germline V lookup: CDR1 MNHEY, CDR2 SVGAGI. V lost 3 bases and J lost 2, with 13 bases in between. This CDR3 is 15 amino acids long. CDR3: CASSYTRGANYGYTF. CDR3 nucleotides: TGTGCCAGCAGTTATACGCGCGGAGCCAACTATGGCTACACCTTC.

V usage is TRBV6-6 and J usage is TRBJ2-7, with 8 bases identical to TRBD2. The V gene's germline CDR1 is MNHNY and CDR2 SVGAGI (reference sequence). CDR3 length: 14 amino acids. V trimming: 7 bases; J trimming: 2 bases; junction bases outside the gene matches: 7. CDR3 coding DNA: TGTGCCAGCACCCAGATGGGACTAGCCTACGAGCAGTACTTC. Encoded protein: CASTQMGLAYEQYF.

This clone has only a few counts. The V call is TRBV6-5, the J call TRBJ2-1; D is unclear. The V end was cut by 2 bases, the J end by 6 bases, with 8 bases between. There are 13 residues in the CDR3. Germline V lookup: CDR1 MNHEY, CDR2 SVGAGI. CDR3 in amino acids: CASSYEVTNEQFF. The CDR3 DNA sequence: TGTGCCAGCAGTTACGAGGTGACCAATGAGCAGTTCTTC.

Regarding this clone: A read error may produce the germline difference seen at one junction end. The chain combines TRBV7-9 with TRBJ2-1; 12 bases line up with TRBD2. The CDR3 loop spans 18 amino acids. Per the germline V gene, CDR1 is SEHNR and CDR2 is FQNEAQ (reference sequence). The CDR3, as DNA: TGTTCCAGCAGCACAGATCCTTGGACTAGCGGGGAGGGCAATGAGCAGTTCTTC. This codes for CSSSTDPWTSGEGNEQFF.

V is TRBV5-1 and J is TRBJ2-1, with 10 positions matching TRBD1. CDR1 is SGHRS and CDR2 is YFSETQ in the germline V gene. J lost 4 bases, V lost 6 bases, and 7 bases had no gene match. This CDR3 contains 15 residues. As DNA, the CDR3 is TGCGCCAGCACCGTGACAGGGGGCGGTTACAATGAGCAGTTCTTC. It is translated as CASTVTGGGYNEQFF.

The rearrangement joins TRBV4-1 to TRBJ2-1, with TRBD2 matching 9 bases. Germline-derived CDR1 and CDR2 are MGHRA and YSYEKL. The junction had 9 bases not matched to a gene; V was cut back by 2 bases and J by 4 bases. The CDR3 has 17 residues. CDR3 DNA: TGCGCCAGCAGCCAACAGTACGTAGCGGGGGCTTACAATGAGCAGTTCTTC. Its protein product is CASSQQYVAGAYNEQFF.

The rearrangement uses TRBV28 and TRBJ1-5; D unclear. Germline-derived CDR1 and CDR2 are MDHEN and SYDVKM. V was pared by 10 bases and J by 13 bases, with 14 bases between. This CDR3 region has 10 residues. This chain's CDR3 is CAIRDVQQHF. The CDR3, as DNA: TGTGCCATCCGAGACGTACAGCAGCATTTT.

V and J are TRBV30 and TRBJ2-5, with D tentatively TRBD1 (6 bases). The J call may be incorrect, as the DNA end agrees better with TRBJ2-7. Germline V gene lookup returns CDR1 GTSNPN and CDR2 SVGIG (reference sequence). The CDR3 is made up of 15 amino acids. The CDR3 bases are TGTGCCTGGAGGAGGCCTGAGCAGGGGAACTACGAGCAGTACTTC. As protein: CAWRRPEQGNYEQYF.

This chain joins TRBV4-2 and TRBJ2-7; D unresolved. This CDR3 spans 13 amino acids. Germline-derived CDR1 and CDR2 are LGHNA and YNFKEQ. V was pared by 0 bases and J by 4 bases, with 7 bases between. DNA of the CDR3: TGTGCCAGCAGCCAAGATAACAGTTACGAGCAGTACTTC. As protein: CASSQDNSYEQYF.

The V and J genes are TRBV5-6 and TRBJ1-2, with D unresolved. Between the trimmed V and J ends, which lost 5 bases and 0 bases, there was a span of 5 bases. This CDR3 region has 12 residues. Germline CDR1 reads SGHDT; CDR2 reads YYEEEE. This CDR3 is CASRRANYGYTF. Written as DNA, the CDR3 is TGTGCCAGCAGACGAGCTAACTATGGCTACACCTTC.

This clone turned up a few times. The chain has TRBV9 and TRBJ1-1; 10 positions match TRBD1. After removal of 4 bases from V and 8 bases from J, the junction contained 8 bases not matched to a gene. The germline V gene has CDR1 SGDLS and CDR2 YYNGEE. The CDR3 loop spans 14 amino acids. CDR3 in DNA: TGTGCCAGCAGCACAGACAGGGGGCCTCAAGAAGCTTTCTTT. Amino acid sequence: CASSTDRGPQEAFF.

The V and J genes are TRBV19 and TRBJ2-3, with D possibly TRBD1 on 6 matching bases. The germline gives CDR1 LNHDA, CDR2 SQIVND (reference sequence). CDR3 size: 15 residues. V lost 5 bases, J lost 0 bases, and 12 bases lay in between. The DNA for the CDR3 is TGTGCCAGTAGTCAGGGGACCATTAGCACAGATACGCAGTATTTT. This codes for CASSQGTISTDTQYF.

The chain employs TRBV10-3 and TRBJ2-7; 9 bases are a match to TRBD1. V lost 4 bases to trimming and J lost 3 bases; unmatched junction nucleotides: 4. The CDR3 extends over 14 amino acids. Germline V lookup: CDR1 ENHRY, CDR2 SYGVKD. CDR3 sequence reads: CAISAGTGIYEQYF. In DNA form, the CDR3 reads TGTGCCATCAGTGCCGGGACAGGGATCTACGAGCAGTACTTC.

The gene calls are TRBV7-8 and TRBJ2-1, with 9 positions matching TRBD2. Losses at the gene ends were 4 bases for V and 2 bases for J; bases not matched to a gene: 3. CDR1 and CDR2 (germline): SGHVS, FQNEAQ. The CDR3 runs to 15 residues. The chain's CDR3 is CASSSVAGAYNEQFF. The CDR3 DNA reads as TGTGCCAGCAGCTCCGTAGCGGGGGCCTACAATGAGCAGTTCTTC. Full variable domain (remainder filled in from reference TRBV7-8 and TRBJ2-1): GAGVSQSPRYKVAKRGQDVALRCDPISGHVSLFWYQQALGQGPEFLTYFQNEAQLDKSGLPSDRFFAERPEGSVSTLKIQRTQQEDSAVYLCASSSVAGAYNEQFFGPGTRLTVL.